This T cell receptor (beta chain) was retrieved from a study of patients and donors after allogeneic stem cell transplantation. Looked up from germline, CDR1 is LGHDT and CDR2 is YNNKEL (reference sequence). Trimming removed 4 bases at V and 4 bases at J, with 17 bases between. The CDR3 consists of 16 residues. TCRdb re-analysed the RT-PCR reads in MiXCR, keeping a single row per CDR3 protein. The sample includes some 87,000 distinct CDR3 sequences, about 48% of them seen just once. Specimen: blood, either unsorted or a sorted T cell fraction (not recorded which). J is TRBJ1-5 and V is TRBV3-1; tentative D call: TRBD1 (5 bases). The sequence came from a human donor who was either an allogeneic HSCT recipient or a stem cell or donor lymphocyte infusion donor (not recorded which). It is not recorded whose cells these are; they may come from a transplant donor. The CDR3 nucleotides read TGTGCCAGCAGCCCGGGGACCGGTGAAACGAATCAGCCCCAGCATTTT. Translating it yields CASSPGTGETNQPQHF. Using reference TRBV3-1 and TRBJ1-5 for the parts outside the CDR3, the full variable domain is DTAVSQTPKYLVTQMGNDKSIKCEQNLGHDTMYWYKQDSKKFLKIMFSYNNKELIINETVPNRFSPKSPDKAHLNLHINSLELGDSAVYFCASSPGTGETNQPQHFGDGTRLSIL.